Presented here are 3 T cell receptor beta chains from one specimen sequenced in a study of T-cell reconstitution after alpha-beta-depleted transplantation in children. Preparation of the TCRbeta library involved a method that used unique molecular identifiers. A single record per CDR3 protein comes from TCRdb applying MiXCR to the PCR reads. The table lists 200,000 to 250,000 distinct CDR3 sequences, approximately 8.4% of them singletons, with about 40% in the top ten. This sample comprised PBMCs, mostly from graft donor cells, obtained 360 days after TCRalphabeta/CD19-depleted stem cell transplant. The receptor set was obtained from a male patient aged 2 to 9 who had a stem cell transplant for acute myeloid leukemia, so the T cells may come from the graft donor.

This clonotype was seen more than once but under ten times. The chain carries TRBV20-1 and TRBJ2-7, with 10 bases matching TRBD2. Germline CDR1 reads DFQATT; CDR2 reads SNEGSKA (reference sequence). Trimming removed 4 bases from V and 5 bases from J; junction bases left unmatched: 8. The CDR3 runs 14 residues. The CDR3 DNA is TGCAGTGCTATCGAAGCGGGAGGGCGGCACGAGCAGTACTTC. This gives the protein CSAIEAGGRHEQYF.

The chain combines TRBV12-3 or TRBV12-4 with TRBJ1-6; TRBD1 is a possible D gene (6 bases). V lost 7 bases and J 6 bases, leaving 16 bases between the germline ends. The length of the CDR3 is 15 residues. For the CDR3, the DNA is TGTGCCAGCACCCACTCGGACAGTCCTAATTCACCCCTCCACTTT. Amino acids: CASTHSDSPNSPLHF.

This clonotype was recorded a few times. The chain is built from TRBV5-6 and TRBJ2-7; TRBD2 is a possible D gene (5 bases). There are 14 residues in the CDR3. Trimming took off 4 bases at V and 1 base at J, with 12 bases between the two ends. Germline V gene sequence: CDR1 SGHDT, CDR2 YYEEEE. CDR3 nucleotide sequence: TGTGCCAGCAGCATCGGACGGACTTCCTACGAGCAGTACTTC. It specifies CASSIGRTSYEQYF. The full variable domain, in which reference TRBV5-6 and TRBJ2-7 provide the parts outside the CDR3, is DAGVTQSPTHLIKTRGQQVTLRCSPKSGHDTVSWYQQALGQGPQFIFQYYEEEERQRGNFPDRFSGHQFPNYSSELNVNALLLGDSALYLCASSIGRTSYEQYFGPGTRLTVT.